The 32 T cell receptor beta chains reported below all come from one sample, sequenced in a study of T cell repertoires and HLA-DP antigens. Clones were sequenced by immunoSEQ multiplex PCR, and TCRdb holds only the in-frame ones, with some missing. The sample yields around 110,000 clones, approximately 92% seen once. These receptors' antigens are unknown. The sample taken for sequencing was CD4+ T cells from PBMCs. The receptors stem from a young woman in good health and CMV-seronegative.

The chain has TRBV7-2 and TRBJ1-4, with D perhaps matching TRBD1 (5 bases). CDR1 is SGHTA, CDR2 FQGNSA, per germline. This CDR3 contains 15 residues. Trimming removed 6 bases at V and 0 bases at J, with 11 bases between. CDR3 in amino acids: CASRGELATNEKLFF. The CDR3 DNA reads as TGTGCCAGCAGGGGGGAGTTAGCAACTAATGAAAAACTGTTTTTT. Full variable domain (remainder filled in from reference TRBV7-2 and TRBJ1-4): GAGVSQSPSNKVTEKGKDVELRCDPISGHTALYWYRQSLGQGLEFLIYFQGNSAPDKSGLPSDRFSAERTGGSVSTLTIQRTQQEDSAVYLCASRGELATNEKLFFGSGTQLSVL.

CDR3 in amino acids: CASSLDRAGANVLTF. DNA for the CDR3: TGTGCCAGCAGTTTGGACAGGGCTGGGGCCAACGTCCTGACTTTC. The V and J genes are TRBV28 and TRBJ2-6; TRBD1 agrees at 8 bases. Trimming at V came to 3 bases and at J to 2 bases, leaving 0 bases not matched to a gene. Per germline, CDR1 MDHEN and CDR2 SYDVKM. The CDR3 covers 15 residues.

The chain combines TRBV29-1 with TRBJ2-5; TRBD1 matches at 7 bases. This CDR3 spans 14 amino acids. Trimming removed 5 bases from V and 2 bases from J; junction bases left unmatched: 8. The germline V gene encodes CDR1 SQVTM and CDR2 ANQGSEA. The CDR3 DNA is TGCAGCGTTCACGACAGGGTAGGGCAAGAGACCCAGTACTTC. Translation: CSVHDRVGQETQYF.

This rearrangement joins TRBV7-9 to TRBJ2-2; 8 bases map to TRBD1. This CDR3 has 16 amino acids. Germline loops: CDR1 SEHNR, CDR2 FQNEAQ (reference sequence). The trim removed 3 bases at V and 4 bases at J, leaving 7 bases unmatched. This chain's CDR3 is CASSLGQALGTGELFF. CDR3 nucleotide sequence: TGTGCCAGCAGCTTGGGACAGGCGTTGGGCACCGGGGAGCTGTTTTTT.

The chain links TRBV2 to TRBJ1-2; possibly TRBD1 for D (5 bases). The germline gives CDR1 SNHLY, CDR2 FYNNEI. V was pared by 6 bases and J by 1 base, with 12 bases between. This CDR3 contains 14 residues. In DNA, the CDR3 is TGTGCCAGCAGCGGGACCTACAGTAACTATGGCTACACCTTC. Its protein product is CASSGTYSNYGYTF.

This chain joins TRBV2 and TRBJ2-2; TRBD2 is a possible D gene (7 bases). V was cut by 5 bases and J by 8 bases, with 21 bases left in between. The germline V gene encodes CDR1 SNHLY and CDR2 FYNNEI. There are 16 residues in the CDR3. The CDR3 region has the DNA TGTGCCAGCAGTTTGGGGACAACTAGCGCGATAGGGGAGCTGTTTTTT. Residues: CASSLGTTSAIGELFF.

This chain links TRBV19 with TRBJ1-2; D is perhaps TRBD1 (5 bases). Germline V gene sequence: CDR1 LNHDA, CDR2 SQIVND (reference sequence). The CDR3 is 15 residues long. The germline V and J ends were trimmed by 0 bases and 3 bases, with 11 bases remaining between them. The chain's CDR3 is CASSIEAGLDYGYTF. For the CDR3, the DNA is TGTGCCAGTAGTATAGAGGCAGGGTTGGACTATGGCTACACCTTC.

The chain uses TRBV9 and TRBJ2-3; 11 bases are shared with TRBD2. The CDR3 is 15 residues long. Germline values: CDR1 SGDLS, CDR2 YYNGEE. J gave up 5 bases and V 3 bases, and 5 bases lay outside the gene matches. CDR3 bases: TGTGCCAGCAGCGAACTAGCGGGAGTGGAAGATACGCAGTATTTT. It codes for CASSELAGVEDTQYF.

This clone was counted a few times. V usage is TRBV19 and J usage is TRBJ1-2; D is uncertain. Germline values: CDR1 LNHDA, CDR2 SQIVND (reference sequence). The CDR3 totals 15 residues. The V and J ends lost 7 bases and 0 bases respectively, with 15 bases between them. CDR3 protein: CASTSGPSANYGYTF. The CDR3 DNA reads TGTGCCAGTACCTCCGGACCGTCGGCTAACTATGGCTACACCTTC.

This sequence joins TRBV19 and TRBJ1-2, with D possibly being TRBD1 (6 bases). V was pared by 6 bases and J by 8 bases, with 25 bases between. Germline values: CDR1 LNHDA, CDR2 SQIVND (reference sequence). The CDR3 is 16 residues long. CDR3 amino acids: CASRLGRGPVFNGYTF. In DNA, the CDR3 is TGTGCCAGTAGATTGGGCAGGGGTCCTGTCTTTAACGGCTACACCTTC.

The V call is TRBV4-3, the J call TRBJ1-1; TRBD1 aligns across 8 bases. The CDR3 consists of 16 residues. V lost 3 bases and J lost 4; bases outside the gene matches: 10. CDR1 is LGHNA, CDR2 YSLEER, per germline. The DNA for the CDR3 is TGCGCCAGCAGCCATTTACAGGGGGAGGGGGCCACTGAAGCTTTCTTT. This gives the protein CASSHLQGEGATEAFF.

This CDR3 is CASRSPGSSYNEQFF. CDR3 DNA: TGTGCCAGTAGAAGCCCAGGGAGCTCCTACAATGAGCAGTTCTTC. This chain joins TRBV19 and TRBJ2-1; D may be TRBD1 or TRBD2 (5 bases each). This CDR3 is built from 15 residues. The germline CDR1 and CDR2 sequences are LNHDA and SQIVND (reference sequence). V lost 6 bases and J lost 0, with 12 bases in between.

The rearrangement joins TRBV28 to TRBJ2-7; 9 bases align to TRBD1. CDR3 length: 16 amino acids. The germline V gene encodes CDR1 MDHEN and CDR2 SYDVKM. J lost 6 bases, V lost 5 bases, and 14 bases had no gene match. CDR3 sequence: CASSPPPPQGAGEQYF. CDR3 nucleotide sequence: TGTGCCAGCAGTCCGCCCCCCCCACAGGGGGCGGGCGAGCAGTACTTC.

This chain links TRBV6-5 with TRBJ1-5; D remains ambiguous. The V gene lost 4 bases and the J gene lost 7 bases, with 17 bases spanning the gap. The CDR3 runs 15 residues. Germline lookup yields CDR1 MNHEY and CDR2 SVGAGI. CDR3 residues: CASSLIGQLEQPQHF. The DNA for the CDR3 is TGTGCCAGCAGTTTAATAGGGCAGTTAGAACAGCCCCAGCATTTT.

The V call is TRBV27, the J call TRBJ1-6; D unclear. This CDR3 is built from 16 residues. V lost 6 bases and J lost 0, with 12 bases in between. The germline V gene has CDR1 MNHEY and CDR2 SMNVEV (reference sequence). The CDR3 reads CASRLRVTSYNSPLHF. The DNA of the CDR3 is TGTGCCAGCAGATTAAGGGTCACCTCCTATAATTCACCCCTCCACTTT.

This clone is a singleton in its sample. This chain connects TRBV6-5 to TRBJ1-1, with unresolved D. With 0 bases removed from V and 5 bases from J, the gap between germline ends came to 13 bases. CDR3 length equals 15 residues. Looked up from germline, CDR1 is MNHEY and CDR2 is SVGAGI. In nucleotides, the CDR3 is TGTGCCAGCAGTTACTCATCGGGGAAGCGGACTGAAGCTTTCTTT. Translated, it gives CASSYSSGKRTEAFF.

This clone was picked up one time. J is TRBJ1-2 and V is TRBV28; no clear D. Trimming left V 3 bases short and J 3 bases short, with 14 bases between. This CDR3 is built from 15 residues. CDR1 MDHEN and CDR2 SYDVKM come from the germline V gene. The DNA for the CDR3 is TGTGCCAGCAGTTTGGGAGGCGAGGGTGACTATGGCTACACCTTC. Its translation is CASSLGGEGDYGYTF.

This clone was counted between two and nine times. V is TRBV2 and J is TRBJ1-1, with D possibly matching TRBD1 (5 bases). CDR1 is SNHLY, CDR2 FYNNEI, per germline. This CDR3 has 14 amino acids. V was shortened by 5 bases and J by 2 bases, with 12 bases between the two germline ends. CDR3 residues: CASSSAGRNTEAFF. In DNA form, the CDR3 reads TGTGCCAGCAGTAGCGCAGGGAGAAACACTGAAGCTTTCTTT.

This chain joins TRBV5-6 and TRBJ2-7; D is perhaps TRBD1 or TRBD2 (5 bases each). The V end lost 4 bases, the J end lost 0 bases, and 14 bases lay between the germline ends. Per the germline V gene, CDR1 is SGHDT and CDR2 is YYEEEE. The CDR3 runs to 15 residues. CDR3 coding DNA: TGTGCCAGCAGCGGGGACCGCAGGAGCTCCTACGAGCAGTACGTC. This translates into CASSGDRRSSYEQYV.

V gene TRBV19 combines with J gene TRBJ2-5; TRBD2 matches 9 bases. J lost 5 bases, V lost 4 bases, and 8 bases had no gene match. The CDR3 covers 15 residues. Germline CDR1 is LNHDA and CDR2 is SQIVND (reference sequence). The CDR3: CASSTPGTSRETQYF. The CDR3 DNA reads as TGTGCCAGTAGTACCCCCGGGACTAGCAGGGAGACCCAGTACTTC.

The V gene is TRBV7-6, the J gene TRBJ1-3, with D tentatively TRBD1 (5 bases). The CDR3 runs to 15 residues. V shed 2 bases and J shed 4 bases, with 12 bases lying between them. Germline V gene lookup returns CDR1 SGHVS and CDR2 FNYEAQ. CDR3 coding DNA: TGTGCCAGCAGCTTATCCGGGGGACCCGGAAACACCATATATTTT. Its translation is CASSLSGGPGNTIYF.

V and J are TRBV5-6 and TRBJ1-1; no definite D call. V gave up 0 bases and J gave up 3 bases, with 3 bases separating them. This CDR3 contains 12 residues. Germline values: CDR1 SGHDT, CDR2 YYEEEE. CDR3 loop: CASSLVYTEAFF. The CDR3 DNA reads as TGTGCCAGCAGCTTGGTCTACACTGAAGCTTTCTTT. The full variable domain, with the rest looked up from reference TRBV5-6 and TRBJ1-1, is DAGVTQSPTHLIKTRGQQVTLRCSPKSGHDTVSWYQQALGQGPQFIFQYYEEEERQRGNFPDRFSGHQFPNYSSELNVNALLLGDSALYLCASSLVYTEAFFGQGTRLTVV.

The chain employs TRBV7-8 and TRBJ2-1, with 7 positions matching TRBD2. The CDR3 runs to 15 residues. V gave up 5 bases and J gave up 9 bases; unmatched junction bases: 13. Germline CDR1 and CDR2: SGHVS and FQNEAQ. CDR3 loop: CASSHSGPFDVEQFF. The CDR3 DNA is TGTGCCAGCAGCCATAGCGGGCCCTTCGATGTTGAGCAGTTCTTC.

The chain joins TRBV27 to TRBJ1-2, with 9 bases identical to TRBD1. The J segment lost 4 bases and the V segment lost 4 bases, leaving 4 bases of the junction unmatched. This CDR3 contains 14 residues. Germline V CDR1 and CDR2: MNHEY, SMNVEV (reference sequence). CDR3 DNA sequence: TGTGCCAGCAGTTCGGGGACAGGGATCTATGGCTACACCTTC. It is translated as CASSSGTGIYGYTF.

V is TRBV28 and J is TRBJ2-1; weak D call: TRBD2 (6 bases). The CDR3 has 11 amino acids. The V end was cut by 5 bases, the J end by 14 bases, with 13 bases between. CDR1 and CDR2 (germline): MDHEN, SYDVKM. CDR3 nucleotide sequence: TGTGCCAGCAGTGCCAGACGGGGGAAGTTCTTC. Translating gives CASSARRGKFF. Full variable domain (outside the CDR3, taken from reference TRBV28 and TRBJ2-1): DVKVTQSSRYLVKRTGEKVFLECVQDMDHENMFWYRQDPGLGLRLIYFSYDVKMKEKGDIPEGYSVSREKKERFSLILESASTNQTSMYLCASSARRGKFFGPGTRLTVL.

The chain couples TRBV28 to TRBJ2-1; 7 bases are a match to TRBD2. V gave up 1 base and J gave up 9 bases; unmatched junction bases: 9. The CDR3 runs to 15 residues. Looked up from germline, CDR1 is MDHEN and CDR2 is SYDVKM. The CDR3 DNA is TGTGCCAGCAGTTTATTGGGCGGGAGAGCGATTGAGCAGTTCTTC. Protein sequence: CASSLLGGRAIEQFF.

The chain employs TRBV28 and TRBJ2-6; D is unresolved. Trimming left V 3 bases short and J 0 bases short, with 9 bases between. Germline V gene sequence: CDR1 MDHEN, CDR2 SYDVKM. The CDR3 sequence is 16 residues long. CDR3 sequence: CASSFQRTSGANVLTF. As DNA, the CDR3 is TGTGCCAGCAGTTTCCAGAGAACCTCTGGGGCCAACGTCCTGACTTTC.

The chain combines TRBV5-1 with TRBJ1-2; 9 nucleotides line up with TRBD1. The V segment lost 0 bases and the J segment 4 bases; nucleotides outside the gene matches: 1. Germline V CDR1 and CDR2: SGHRS, YFSETQ. The CDR3 runs to 14 residues. The CDR3 region is CASSLGQGGYGYTF. DNA for the CDR3: TGCGCCAGCAGCTTGGGACAGGGGGGCTATGGCTACACCTTC.

The V gene is TRBV5-8, the J gene TRBJ1-1; no clear D gene. The germline gives CDR1 SGHTS, CDR2 YDEGEE. With 2 bases removed from V and 0 bases from J, the gap between germline ends came to 11 bases. The CDR3 runs 15 residues. The CDR3 sequence: CASSFERYLNTEAFF. Written as DNA, the CDR3 is TGTGCCAGCAGCTTTGAACGGTACCTGAACACTGAAGCTTTCTTT.

This chain uses TRBV5-6 with TRBJ2-1, with D perhaps matching TRBD1 or TRBD2 (5 bases each). V was pared by 2 bases and J by 9 bases, with 18 bases between. The CDR3 is made up of 15 amino acids. Germline assignment: CDR1 SGHDT and CDR2 YYEEEE. This CDR3 is CASSFPGASRREQFF. The CDR3 DNA is TGTGCCAGCAGCTTCCCTGGGGCTAGCAGGCGTGAGCAGTTCTTC.

This chain links TRBV11-2 with TRBJ2-6, with D unclear. The CDR3 runs to 16 residues. V gave up 1 base and J gave up 2 bases, with 9 bases separating them. Germline CDR1 is SGHAT and CDR2 is FQNNGV. CDR3 loop: CASSLAVDPGANVLTF. Written as DNA, the CDR3 is TGTGCCAGCAGCTTAGCCGTGGACCCTGGGGCCAACGTCCTGACTTTC. The complete variable domain, with remaining parts taken from reference TRBV11-2 and TRBJ2-6, reads EAGVAQSPRYKIIEKRQSVAFWCNPISGHATLYWYQQILGQGPKLLIQFQNNGVVDDSQLPKDRFSAERLKGVDSTLKIQPAKLEDSAVYLCASSLAVDPGANVLTFGAGSRLTVL.

The chain links TRBV5-1 to TRBJ2-3; D is possibly TRBD1 (6 bases). CDR3 length: 16 residues. Germline CDR1 SGHRS, CDR2 YFSETQ. The V end lost 0 bases, the J end lost 3 bases, and 14 bases lay between the germline ends. CDR3 residues: CASSLAVGAGTDTQYF. The CDR3 DNA reads TGCGCCAGCAGCTTGGCCGTGGGGGCCGGGACAGATACGCAGTATTTT. Variable domain in full (rest from reference TRBV5-1 and TRBJ2-3): KAGVTQTPRYLIKTRGQQVTLSCSPISGHRSVSWYQQTPGQGLQFLFEYFSETQRNKGNFPGRFSGRQFSNSRSEMNVSTLELGDSALYLCASSLAVGAGTDTQYFGPGTRLTVL.